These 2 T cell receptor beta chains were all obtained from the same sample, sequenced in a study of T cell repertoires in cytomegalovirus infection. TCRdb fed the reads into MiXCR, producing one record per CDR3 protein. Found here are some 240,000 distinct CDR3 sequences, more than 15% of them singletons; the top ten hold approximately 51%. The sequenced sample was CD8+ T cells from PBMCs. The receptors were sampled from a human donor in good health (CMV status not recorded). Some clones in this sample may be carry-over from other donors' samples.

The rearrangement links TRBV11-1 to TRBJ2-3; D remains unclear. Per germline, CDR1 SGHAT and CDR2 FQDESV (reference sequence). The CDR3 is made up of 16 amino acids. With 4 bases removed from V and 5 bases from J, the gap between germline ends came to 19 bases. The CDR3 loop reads CASSSGGRIFVDTQYF. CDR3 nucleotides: TGTGCCAGCAGCTCCGGCGGACGCATTTTTGTAGATACGCAGTATTTT.

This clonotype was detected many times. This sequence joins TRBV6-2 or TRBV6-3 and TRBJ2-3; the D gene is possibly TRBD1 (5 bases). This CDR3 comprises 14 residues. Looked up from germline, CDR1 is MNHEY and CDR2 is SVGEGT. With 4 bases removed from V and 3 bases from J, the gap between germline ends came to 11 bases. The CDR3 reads CASSSTDTTDTQYF. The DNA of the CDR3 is TGTGCCAGCAGTTCGACGGACACGACAGATACGCAGTATTTT.